What follows are 31 T cell receptor beta chains derived from one specimen sequenced in a study of shared clonotypes between healthy human individuals. Clones were read by immunoSEQ multiplex PCR, and TCRdb kept only the in-frame ones, dropping some. The sample lists about a million clones, 60% to 85% seen once, with roughly 0.83% in the top ten. Sequencing was done on a sample of memory CD4+ T cells from PBMCs. Subset denoted: CD45RA-negative fraction. The receptor source for this set is a man younger than 30 in good health. Some clones in this sample may be carry-over from other donors' samples.

The rearrangement joins TRBV6-5 to TRBJ1-6; 7 bases are a match to TRBD1. This CDR3 is 14 amino acids long. CDR1 is MNHEY and CDR2 is SVGAGI in the germline V gene. V gave up 6 bases and J gave up 18 bases; unmatched junction bases: 17. The CDR3 protein is CASRQGPRGILNHF. The CDR3 bases are TGTGCCAGCAGACAGGGGCCTCGAGGGATACTTAACCACTTT.

This chain links TRBV28 with TRBJ2-2; D call uncertain. Germline V gene sequence: CDR1 MDHEN, CDR2 SYDVKM. Trimming pared 3 bases from V and 2 bases from J, leaving 7 bases between. This CDR3 has 14 amino acids. The DNA for the CDR3 is TGTGCCAGCAGTTTTGCCAGCAACACCGGGGAGCTGTTTTTT. This encodes CASSFASNTGELFF.

V is TRBV9 and J is TRBJ1-1, with 9 bases identical to TRBD1. Germline CDR1 is SGDLS and CDR2 is YYNGEE. This CDR3 is built from 15 residues. The trim removed 4 bases at V and 1 base at J, leaving 5 bases unmatched. The CDR3 here is CASSPRGQGNTEAFF. The CDR3 region has the DNA TGTGCCAGCAGCCCTCGGGGACAGGGGAACACTGAAGCTTTCTTT.

V and J are TRBV27 and TRBJ2-1; 13 positions match TRBD2. V shed 2 bases and J 7 bases; nucleotides not matched to a gene: 2. This CDR3 has 15 residues. Germline values: CDR1 MNHEY, CDR2 SMNVEV (reference sequence). The chain's CDR3 is CASSLILAGGNEQFF. DNA for the CDR3: TGTGCCAGCAGTTTAATACTAGCGGGAGGGAATGAGCAGTTCTTC.

The chain links TRBV27 to TRBJ1-1; 11 bases map to TRBD1. The CDR3 totals 17 residues. The germline V gene has CDR1 MNHEY and CDR2 SMNVEV (reference sequence). J lost 1 base, V lost 5 bases, and 9 bases had no gene match. The CDR3 reads CASSPWTGGAGNTEAFF. The CDR3 DNA reads as TGTGCCAGCAGTCCATGGACAGGGGGCGCGGGGAACACTGAAGCTTTCTTT.

The chain employs TRBV7-3 and TRBJ1-1, with 10 bases matching TRBD1. This CDR3 has 14 amino acids. CDR1 and CDR2 (germline): SGHTA, FQGTGA. Trimming at V came to 1 base and at J to 8 bases, leaving 4 bases not matched to a gene. CDR3 loop: CASSLSGTGAEAFF. The CDR3 region has the DNA TGTGCCAGCAGCTTAAGTGGGACAGGGGCCGAAGCTTTCTTT.

The chain employs TRBV7-2 and TRBJ2-7; TRBD2 agrees at 8 bases. The V gene end was trimmed by 3 bases and the J gene end by 0 bases; junction bases not matched to a gene: 7. There are 16 residues in the CDR3. CDR1 and CDR2 (germline): SGHTA, FQGNSA. CDR3 region: CASSLRGGRSSYEQYF. Here the CDR3 DNA reads TGTGCCAGCAGCTTGAGGGGCGGGAGGAGCTCCTACGAGCAGTACTTC. The full variable domain, in which reference TRBV7-2 and TRBJ2-7 provide the parts outside the CDR3, is GAGVSQSPSNKVTEKGKDVELRCDPISGHTALYWYRQSLGQGLEFLIYFQGNSAPDKSGLPSDRFSAERTGGSVSTLTIQRTQQEDSAVYLCASSLRGGRSSYEQYFGPGTRLTVT.

CDR3 residues: CASSLNAGTTDTQYF. CDR3 DNA sequence: TGTGCCAGCAGCTTAAATGCGGGAACCACAGATACGCAGTATTTT. The V call is TRBV7-3, the J call TRBJ2-3, with D possibly matching TRBD2 (6 bases). The germline V gene has CDR1 SGHTA and CDR2 FQGTGA. This CDR3 is built from 15 residues. Trimming removed 1 base at V and 2 bases at J, with 10 bases between.

The J gene is TRBJ1-1, the V gene TRBV5-1; D is perhaps TRBD1 (5 bases). Germline lookup yields CDR1 SGHRS and CDR2 YFSETQ. V lost 2 bases to trimming and J lost 3 bases, with 8 bases between them. CDR3 size: 13 residues. The CDR3 is CASSFAGDTEAFF. DNA for the CDR3: TGCGCCAGCAGCTTTGCGGGGGACACTGAAGCTTTCTTT. Looking up the rest from reference TRBV5-1 and TRBJ1-1 gives the full variable domain: KAGVTQTPRYLIKTRGQQVTLSCSPISGHRSVSWYQQTPGQGLQFLFEYFSETQRNKGNFPGRFSGRQFSNSRSEMNVSTLELGDSALYLCASSFAGDTEAFFGQGTRLTVV.

This clone appeared once. A far larger clone is one base from this, pointing to a likely read error. Other nucleotide sequences in the sample specify the same CDR3. This sequence joins TRBV4-1 and TRBJ2-7; D tentatively reads TRBD1 or TRBD2 (5 bases each). The V end was cut by 6 bases, the J end by 6 bases, with 15 bases between. The CDR3 runs to 13 residues. Looked up from germline, CDR1 is MGHRA and CDR2 is YSYEKL. This chain's CDR3 is CASRRDLNSEQYF. The CDR3 nucleotides read TGCGCCAGCAGGAGGGACCTCAATTCCGAGCAGTACTTC.

The CDR3 loop reads CSVSGDLLGYGYTF. CDR3 nucleotide sequence: TGCAGCGTTTCCGGGGACCTTTTGGGCTATGGCTACACCTTC. V usage is TRBV29-1 and J usage is TRBJ1-2; D perhaps matches TRBD1 (5 bases). The CDR3 consists of 14 residues. V lost 5 bases and J lost 4, with 17 bases in between. Germline lookup yields CDR1 SQVTM and CDR2 ANQGSEA. Full variable domain (outside the CDR3, taken from reference TRBV29-1 and TRBJ1-2): SAVISQKPSRDICQRGTSLTIQCQVDSQVTMMFWYRQQPGQSLTLIATANQGSEATYESGFVIDKFPISRPNLTFSTLTVSNMSPEDSSIYLCSVSGDLLGYGYTFGSGTRLTVV.

This chain links TRBV4-1 with TRBJ2-7; TRBD2 might be the D (7 bases). The CDR3 spans 15 residues. V lost 4 bases and J lost 4, with 17 bases in between. Germline loops: CDR1 MGHRA, CDR2 YSYEKL. CDR3 residues: CASSPVRGAGYEQYF. The CDR3 DNA reads as TGCGCCAGCAGCCCAGTTCGGGGGGCTGGGTACGAGCAGTACTTC.

The genes are TRBV27 and TRBJ2-2; 12 positions agree with TRBD1. Germline V CDR1 and CDR2: MNHEY, SMNVEV (reference sequence). This CDR3 has 17 amino acids. The J segment lost 4 bases and the V segment lost 6 bases, leaving 9 bases of the junction unmatched. As DNA, the CDR3 is TGTGCCAGCAGCTCGGGACAGGGGGCGGCGGGCACCGGGGAGCTGTTTTTT. Protein product: CASSSGQGAAGTGELFF.

The rearrangement joins TRBV4-2 to TRBJ2-7, with 8 bases fitting TRBD1. Germline loops: CDR1 LGHNA, CDR2 YNFKEQ. After removal of 4 bases from V and 5 bases from J, the junction contained 10 bases not matched to a gene. The length of the CDR3 is 15 residues. The CDR3 nucleotides are TGTGCCAGCAGCCCAGGACAGGGCGGCTCAAACGAGCAGTACTTC. Protein sequence: CASSPGQGGSNEQYF.

The chain employs TRBV27 and TRBJ2-5, with TRBD2 as a possible D gene (6 bases). Trimming took 8 bases from V and 2 from J, leaving 15 bases between them. The CDR3 length is 14 residues. Germline lookup yields CDR1 MNHEY and CDR2 SMNVEV (reference sequence). CDR3 region: CASGPLGLQETQYF. The CDR3 DNA follows: TGTGCCAGCGGCCCCCTGGGACTTCAAGAGACCCAGTACTTC.

This clone came up once. The chain links TRBV6-5 to TRBJ1-6; D is unresolved. There are 16 residues in the CDR3. The germline V gene encodes CDR1 MNHEY and CDR2 SVGAGI. V dropped 0 bases and J dropped 9 bases, with 15 bases sitting between them. DNA of the CDR3: TGTGCCAGCAGTTACTCGACCATACGCTCGGGTTCACCCCTCCACTTT. Translated: CASSYSTIRSGSPLHF.

The chain recombines TRBV2 with TRBJ2-1, with 7 bases matching TRBD1. V was clipped by 2 bases and J by 9 bases; unmatched bases: 10. There are 15 residues in the CDR3. CDR1 is SNHLY, CDR2 FYNNEI, per germline. For the CDR3, the DNA is TGTGCCAGCAGTGAACAGGGACGGGACAGCAGTGAGCAGTTCTTC. Its translation: CASSEQGRDSSEQFF.

This clone was seen ten or more times. This chain links TRBV29-1 with TRBJ1-1; 7 bases match TRBD1. Germline lookup yields CDR1 SQVTM and CDR2 ANQGSEA. J was trimmed by 11 bases and V by 7 bases; bases with no gene match: 16. This CDR3 comprises 13 residues. DNA of the CDR3: TGCAGCGCCTTGCCGCCGACAGGGTTTCGCGCTTTCTTT. It codes for CSALPPTGFRAFF.

The chain employs TRBV5-1 and TRBJ2-7, with D possibly matching TRBD2 (6 bases). V dropped 0 bases and J dropped 6 bases, with 19 bases sitting between them. The CDR3 consists of 16 residues. Germline CDR1 reads SGHRS; CDR2 reads YFSETQ. The CDR3 nucleotides are TGCGCCAGCAGCTTGGCCCCCCGCGGGGCCGCCGGCGAGCAGTACTTC. Its translation is CASSLAPRGAAGEQYF.

The gene calls are TRBV6-6 and TRBJ2-3; no clear D. CDR3 length: 14 residues. Trimming pared 3 bases from V and 0 bases from J, leaving 7 bases between. CDR1 MNHNY and CDR2 SVGAGI come from the germline V gene (reference sequence). This chain's CDR3 is CASSYRASTDTQYF. In DNA, the CDR3 is TGTGCCAGCAGTTATCGTGCTAGCACAGATACGCAGTATTTT.

This clone was recorded a few times. V and J are TRBV4-2 and TRBJ1-5; unclear D gene. Germline assignment: CDR1 LGHNA and CDR2 YNFKEQ. The CDR3 extends over 15 amino acids. The V end was cut by 0 bases, the J end by 3 bases, with 9 bases between. The CDR3 sequence is CASSQDSGYNQPQHF. As DNA, the CDR3 is TGTGCCAGCAGCCAAGATTCCGGTTACAATCAGCCCCAGCATTTT.

This chain uses TRBV4-3 with TRBJ2-7; 13 bases agree with TRBD2. The V and J ends lost 1 base and 4 bases, in that order; junction bases with no gene match: 10. This CDR3 spans 18 amino acids. Germline lookup yields CDR1 LGHNA and CDR2 YSLEER. DNA for the CDR3: TGCGCCAGCAGCCAAGGGACTAGCGGGAGCGGGGGCTTTTACGAGCAGTACTTC. Translated: CASSQGTSGSGGFYEQYF.

V usage is TRBV12-5 and J usage is TRBJ2-1; TRBD2 might be the D (6 bases). This CDR3 is 14 amino acids long. Germline V gene sequence: CDR1 LGHNT, CDR2 FRNRAP. The V end was cut by 1 base, the J end by 9 bases, with 13 bases between. Here the CDR3 DNA reads TGTGCTAGTGGTTTGGGACAGCGGGCGGGTGAGCAGTTCTTC. This encodes CASGLGQRAGEQFF.

This chain links TRBV27 with TRBJ1-2; no definite D call. The CDR3 is 14 residues long. CDR1 MNHEY and CDR2 SMNVEV come from the germline V gene (reference sequence). V was clipped by 1 base and J by 5 bases, with 11 bases between them. Here the CDR3 DNA reads TGTGCCAGCAGTTTATTCCCGGAGACGTATGGCTACACCTTC. The encoded protein is CASSLFPETYGYTF.

This chain uses TRBV11-2 with TRBJ2-3; D possibly uses TRBD1 or TRBD2 (5 bases each). V lost 4 bases and J lost 1, with 15 bases in between. This CDR3 is built from 16 residues. Germline V gene lookup returns CDR1 SGHAT and CDR2 FQNNGV. CDR3 bases: TGTGCCAGCAGCTCCCATGGGGGTGGCGGCACAGATACGCAGTATTTT. Amino acid sequence: CASSSHGGGGTDTQYF.

The rearrangement joins TRBV28 to TRBJ1-1; perhaps TRBD1 as D (6 bases). The germline V gene encodes CDR1 MDHEN and CDR2 SYDVKM. CDR3 length equals 15 residues. V shed 6 bases and J shed 1 base, with 15 bases lying between them. CDR3 sequence: CASSAPGRGNTEAFF. Written as DNA, the CDR3 is TGTGCCAGCAGCGCCCCTGGCAGGGGGAACACTGAAGCTTTCTTT.

The gene calls are TRBV5-5 and TRBJ2-5, with D tentatively TRBD2 (6 bases). Germline assignment: CDR1 SGHKS and CDR2 YYEKEE (reference sequence). V gave up 2 bases and J gave up 5 bases, with 19 bases separating them. The CDR3 runs 16 residues. In DNA form, the CDR3 reads TGTGCCAGCAGCTTTGCCCCTAGCGACCCGCGGGAGACCCAGTACTTC. Its translation is CASSFAPSDPRETQYF.

J is TRBJ2-1 and V is TRBV5-1, with 7 positions matching TRBD1. The CDR3 contains 17 residues. Losses at the gene ends were 2 bases for V and 0 bases for J; bases not matched to a gene: 8. CDR1 and CDR2 (germline): SGHRS, YFSETQ. CDR3 amino acids: CASSFPGGRSSYNEQFF. In DNA, the CDR3 is TGCGCCAGCAGCTTTCCAGGGGGTAGGAGCTCCTACAATGAGCAGTTCTTC.

The chain joins TRBV30 to TRBJ1-3; D is uncertain. Trimming removed 2 bases at V and 0 bases at J, with 8 bases between. The CDR3 runs 14 residues. Germline values: CDR1 GTSNPN, CDR2 SVGIG (reference sequence). The CDR3 sequence is CAWSQGFSGNTIYF. The CDR3 bases are TGTGCCTGGAGTCAAGGGTTCTCTGGAAACACCATATATTTT. The full variable domain, with the rest looked up from reference TRBV30 and TRBJ1-3, is SQTIHQWPATLVQPVGSPLSLECTVEGTSNPNLYWYRQAAGRGLQLLFYSVGIGQISSEVPQNLSASRPQDRQFILSSKKLLLSDSGFYLCAWSQGFSGNTIYFGEGSWLTVV.

Regarding this clone: In the same sample, other DNA sequences code for this CDR3. The gene calls are TRBV5-5 and TRBJ1-1; 9 bases fit TRBD1. The J segment lost 5 bases and the V segment lost 4 bases, leaving 3 bases of the junction unmatched. The germline V gene has CDR1 SGHKS and CDR2 YYEKEE (reference sequence). There are 13 residues in the CDR3. CDR3 loop: CASSPDRGTEAFF. CDR3 DNA sequence: TGTGCCAGCAGCCCGGACAGGGGTACTGAAGCTTTCTTT.

The rearrangement joins TRBV5-4 to TRBJ2-7, with a possible D match to TRBD2 (5 bases). This CDR3 has 14 residues. CDR1 SGHNT and CDR2 YYREEE come from the germline V gene (reference sequence). Trimming removed 0 bases at V and 3 bases at J, with 10 bases between. DNA for the CDR3: TGTGCCAGCAGCTTGGTAGCGAACGACTACGAGCAGTACTTC. Translated, it gives CASSLVANDYEQYF.